This T cell receptor (beta chain) was profiled in a study of technical replicates of blood from four donors. Measured with immunoSEQ multiplex PCR; TCRdb has only the in-frame clones, and not every one. The sample contains 60,000 to 90,000 clones, nearly 98% of which appear only once. The sample comprised T cells isolated from PBMCs. The clonotype was recovered from a human donor in good health.

CDR3 sequence: CASSFDWADTQYF. CDR3 coding DNA: TGTGCCAGCAGCTTCGACTGGGCAGATACGCAGTATTTT. The genes are TRBV5-4 and TRBJ2-3; D unclear. Germline-derived CDR1 and CDR2 are SGHNT and YYREEE (reference sequence). The germline V and J ends were trimmed by 2 bases and 4 bases, with 8 bases remaining between them. The CDR3 is made up of 13 amino acids.